This T cell receptor beta chain was documented in a study of blood T cell repertoires in COVID-19. Turning to the study itself: In each case, the material was cDNA or gDNA derived from T cells, B-cell-depleted T cells, or PBMCs.

This study enrolled people aged about 18 to 100 from 24 US geographic areas. Measured with immunoSEQ multiplex PCR; TCRdb has only the in-frame clones, and not every one. The data hold hundreds of thousands of clones, with approximately 90% observed a single time. The CDR3 has 13 residues. Germline CDR1 reads SQVTM; CDR2 reads ANQGSEA. The ends lost 5 bases at V and 4 bases at J; junction bases unmatched: 7. This clone was detected a few times. The sequence was collected from a man aged 50 to 59 who had been exposed to COVID-19. Input material: PBMCs or T cells enriched from blood (not recorded which). The V and J genes are TRBV29-1 and TRBJ2-5; 7 positions match TRBD1. The CDR3 region is CSVKTGKGETQYF. The CDR3 region has the DNA TGCAGCGTTAAGACAGGGAAGGGAGAGACCCAGTACTTC.